This T cell receptor beta chain was captured by sequencing in a study of blood T cell repertoires in COVID-19. Study-wide background: Italy, Spain and the United States were the sources of the convalescent and acute COVID-19 samples.

Method: immunoSEQ multiplex PCR; TCRdb's copy keeps in-frame clones and lacks some. The sample shows around 470,000 clones, 75% to 90% of them seen only once. This clone came up a few times. The receptor was isolated from a man between 18 and 35 years old with COVID-19, enrolled during active disease. The sequenced sample consisted of peripheral blood.

The CDR3 DNA reads TGTGCCAGCGGCAGGGGTTTCAGCGGGACTAGCACAGATACGCAGTATTTT. Encoded protein: CASGRGFSGTSTDTQYF. The chain is built from TRBV2 and TRBJ2-3; D is possibly TRBD2 (7 bases). This CDR3 contains 17 residues. Germline values: CDR1 SNHLY, CDR2 FYNNEI. The V and J ends lost 8 bases and 0 bases respectively, with 21 bases between them. The full variable domain, completed using reference TRBV2 and TRBJ2-3, is EPEVTQTPSHQVTQMGQEVILRCVPISNHLYFYWYRQILGQKVEFLVSFYNNEISEKSEIFDDQFSVERPDGSNFTLKIRSTKLEDSAMYFCASGRGFSGTSTDTQYFGPGTRLTVL.